Shown below are 25 T cell receptor beta chains from a single sample sequenced in a study of shared clonotypes between healthy human individuals. Clones were sequenced by immunoSEQ multiplex PCR, and TCRdb holds only the in-frame ones, with some missing. The sample records roughly 330,000 clones, around 67% being singletons. Sequenced sample: memory CD4+ T cells sorted from blood. Sample subset: CD45RA-negative fraction. The receptors shown here come from a young man in good health.

V is TRBV11-2 and J is TRBJ2-2; TRBD1 matches 11 bases. This CDR3 contains 15 residues. The germline V gene has CDR1 SGHAT and CDR2 FQNNGV. J lost 7 bases, V lost 4 bases, and 5 bases had no gene match. This CDR3 is CASSSRDRGYGELFF. In DNA form, the CDR3 reads TGTGCCAGCAGCTCCCGGGACAGGGGGTACGGGGAGCTGTTTTTT.

This clone was found many times. The rearrangement links TRBV5-1 to TRBJ1-2, with 7 bases aligning to TRBD1. Losses at the gene ends were 5 bases for V and 2 bases for J; bases not matched to a gene: 12. This CDR3 has 16 amino acids. Germline V gene data show CDR1 as SGHRS and CDR2 as YFSETQ. The CDR3: CASSLTGSYPNYGYTF. The DNA for the CDR3 is TGCGCCAGCAGTTTGACAGGGTCCTACCCGAACTATGGCTACACCTTC.

The chain employs TRBV19 and TRBJ2-2, with D maybe TRBD2 (6 bases). The CDR3 has 14 amino acids. Trimming pared 8 bases from V and 2 bases from J, leaving 12 bases between. In germline, CDR1 is LNHDA, CDR2 SQIVND (reference sequence). Here the CDR3 reads CASGSGLNTGELFF. As DNA, the CDR3 is TGTGCCAGTGGGAGCGGGCTTAACACCGGGGAGCTGTTTTTT. The full variable domain, rest sourced from reference TRBV19 and TRBJ2-2, is DGGITQSPKYLFRKEGQNVTLSCEQNLNHDAMYWYRQDPGQGLRLIYYSQIVNDFQKGDIAEGYSVSREKKESFPLTVTSAQKNPTAFYLCASGSGLNTGELFFGEGSRLTVL.

This clone was counted a single time. One end of the junction does not line up with germline, which may come from a read error. CDR3 residues: CASSKTGEYGCTF. The CDR3 bases are TGTGCCAGCAGCAAGACAGGGGAATATGGCTGCACCTTC. The chain employs TRBV11-2 and TRBJ1-2; 8 nucleotides line up with TRBD1. Germline CDR1 is SGHAT and CDR2 is FQNNGV. This CDR3 contains 13 residues.

CDR3 DNA: TGTGCCAGCAGCGCCACAACAGGGCACACTGAAGCTTTCTTT. It encodes CASSATTGHTEAFF. The chain carries TRBV7-9 and TRBJ1-1, with TRBD1 as a possible D gene (6 bases). V was clipped by 5 bases and J by 3 bases, with 13 bases between them. Germline assignment: CDR1 SEHNR and CDR2 FQNEAQ (reference sequence). The CDR3 has 14 residues.

This rearrangement joins TRBV2 to TRBJ1-2, with no clear D. Germline V CDR1 and CDR2: SNHLY, FYNNEI. There are 11 residues in the CDR3. Between the trimmed V and J ends, which lost 1 base and 8 bases, there was a span of 5 bases. This chain's CDR3 is CASSEVSGYTF. CDR3 nucleotide sequence: TGTGCCAGCAGTGAAGTCTCCGGCTACACCTTC.

The rearrangement joins TRBV9 to TRBJ1-2, with a tentative D call TRBD1 (5 bases). The CDR3 covers 14 residues. Germline V lookup: CDR1 SGDLS, CDR2 YYNGEE. V lost 0 bases and J lost 12, with 18 bases in between. The CDR3 DNA follows: TGTGCCAGCAGCGTAGTCCCCTCGGGGGGGATAGACACCTTC. Protein: CASSVVPSGGIDTF.

The chain links TRBV2 to TRBJ2-1, with 7 bases aligning to TRBD1. CDR3 length equals 14 residues. The junction had 9 bases not matched to a gene; V was cut back by 5 bases and J by 8 bases. Germline V gene lookup returns CDR1 SNHLY and CDR2 FYNNEI. CDR3 nucleotide sequence: TGTGCCAGCAGTCTACAGGGGTTTATCGATGAGCAGTTCTTC. Protein: CASSLQGFIDEQFF.

This chain joins TRBV11-2 and TRBJ2-6; D call uncertain. V was pared by 5 bases and J by 0 bases, with 8 bases between. This CDR3 comprises 15 residues. Germline CDR1 is SGHAT and CDR2 is FQNNGV. CDR3 in DNA: TGTGCCAGCAGCCAAGGCCGCTCTGGGGCCAACGTCCTGACTTTC. Amino acids: CASSQGRSGANVLTF. Combining the CDR3 with reference TRBV11-2 and TRBJ2-6 gives the whole variable domain EAGVAQSPRYKIIEKRQSVAFWCNPISGHATLYWYQQILGQGPKLLIQFQNNGVVDDSQLPKDRFSAERLKGVDSTLKIQPAKLEDSAVYLCASSQGRSGANVLTFGAGSRLTVL.

V and J are TRBV19 and TRBJ2-1, with D possibly TRBD2 on 6 matching bases. This CDR3 spans 17 amino acids. Germline V gives CDR1 LNHDA, CDR2 SQIVND (reference sequence). V shed 5 bases and J shed 0 bases, with 17 bases lying between them. CDR3 coding DNA: TGTGCCAGTAGTGGGCTAGCGAGCTTGAGCTCCTACAATGAGCAGTTCTTC. Its translation: CASSGLASLSSYNEQFF.

This sequence joins TRBV4-3 and TRBJ2-5; 13 nucleotides align to TRBD2. The junction had 11 bases not matched to a gene; V was cut back by 2 bases and J by 2 bases. The germline V gene encodes CDR1 LGHNA and CDR2 YSLEER. This CDR3 spans 19 amino acids. CDR3 sequence reads: CASSQRLAGGRFGQETQYF. The CDR3 nucleotides are TGCGCCAGCAGCCAAAGACTAGCGGGAGGCCGGTTTGGGCAAGAGACCCAGTACTTC.

A single count supports this clone. This chain joins TRBV5-4 and TRBJ1-4; 9 bases match TRBD1. The CDR3 runs 17 residues. Germline V gene sequence: CDR1 SGHNT, CDR2 YYREEE (reference sequence). J was trimmed by 4 bases and V by 1 base; bases with no gene match: 8. The CDR3 coding sequence is TGTGCCAGCAGCTTGAGGGGGACAGGGCCGGTTAATGAAAAACTGTTTTTT. Protein product: CASSLRGTGPVNEKLFF.

The chain uses TRBV2 and TRBJ2-6; D not resolved. Germline V gene sequence: CDR1 SNHLY, CDR2 FYNNEI. Trimming stripped 4 bases from V and 0 bases from J, with 7 bases between. CDR3 size: 15 residues. In DNA form, the CDR3 reads TGTGCCAGCAGTGTTTCGGGCTCTGGGGCCAACGTCCTGACTTTC. Amino acid sequence: CASSVSGSGANVLTF. Using reference TRBV2 and TRBJ2-6 for the parts outside the CDR3, the full variable domain is EPEVTQTPSHQVTQMGQEVILRCVPISNHLYFYWYRQILGQKVEFLVSFYNNEISEKSEIFDDQFSVERPDGSNFTLKIRSTKLEDSAMYFCASSVSGSGANVLTFGAGSRLTVL.

V usage is TRBV15 and J usage is TRBJ1-2; the D gene is possibly TRBD1 (5 bases). Germline CDR1 reads LNHNV; CDR2 reads YYDKDF (reference sequence). The CDR3 is 14 amino acids. Trimming cost V 7 bases and J 4 bases, with 16 bases left between them. CDR3 nucleotide sequence: TGTGCCACCACCCCGGACGGGGGTAGCTATGGCTACACCTTC. Translation: CATTPDGGSYGYTF. The whole variable domain, remainder taken from reference TRBV15 and TRBJ1-2, is DAMVIQNPRYQVTQFGKPVTLSCSQTLNHNVMYWYQQKSSQAPKLLFHYYDKDFNNEADTPDNFQSRRPNTSFCFLDIRSPGLGDTAMYLCATTPDGGSYGYTFGSGTRLTVV.

The sample holds a few counts of this clone. The chain uses TRBV28 and TRBJ2-3; D call uncertain. Deletions cut 6 bases from V and 6 bases from J, with 7 bases between. This CDR3 spans 11 amino acids. The V gene's germline CDR1 is MDHEN and CDR2 SYDVKM. CDR3 loop: CASSWKDTQYF. The CDR3 nucleotides read TGTGCCAGCAGCTGGAAGGATACGCAGTATTTT.

The chain has TRBV5-1 and TRBJ2-7; D is ambiguous. The CDR3 contains 13 residues. Trimming took off 0 bases at V and 3 bases at J, with 7 bases between the two ends. The germline V gene has CDR1 SGHRS and CDR2 YFSETQ. CDR3 residues: CASSLDNNYEQYF. The CDR3, as DNA: TGCGCCAGCAGCTTGGATAATAACTACGAGCAGTACTTC.

This clone was seen a few times. The identical CDR3 is also encoded by other nucleotide sequences in the sample. The chain joins TRBV6-1 to TRBJ1-5; D gene uncertain. The CDR3 is 13 residues long. From germline, CDR1 is MNHNS and CDR2 SASEGT. V shed 1 base and J shed 5 bases, with 6 bases lying between them. CDR3 amino acids: CASSEEWDQPQHF. Written as DNA, the CDR3 is TGTGCCAGCAGTGAAGAATGGGATCAGCCCCAGCATTTT.

This chain uses TRBV19 with TRBJ2-4; maybe TRBD1 (6 bases). Germline V gene sequence: CDR1 LNHDA, CDR2 SQIVND (reference sequence). V lost 1 base, J lost 1 base, and 11 bases lay in between. The length of the CDR3 is 16 residues. The CDR3 spells CASSIVGQGAKNIQYF. As DNA, the CDR3 is TGTGCCAGTAGTATAGTTGGCCAGGGGGCCAAAAACATTCAGTACTTC.

The chain uses TRBV7-9 and TRBJ1-4, with 9 bases fitting TRBD1. Germline-derived CDR1 and CDR2 are SEHNR and FQNEAQ (reference sequence). Losses at the gene ends were 5 bases for V and 11 bases for J; bases not matched to a gene: 6. The CDR3 length is 13 residues. CDR3 residues: CASSPGDREKLFF. In DNA, the CDR3 is TGTGCCAGCAGCCCGGGGGACAGGGAGAAACTGTTTTTT.

The V gene is TRBV10-3, the J gene TRBJ2-5, with D perhaps TRBD1 (5 bases). The ends were cut back, 10 bases at V and 1 base at J, with 16 bases in the middle. The CDR3 is 14 amino acids. Germline V lookup: CDR1 ENHRY, CDR2 SYGVKD. The CDR3 nucleotides are TGTGCCACCTGCCAGGCCCAGGGCCAAGAGACCCAGTACTTC. It is translated as CATCQAQGQETQYF.

This clone has just a few counts. The chain employs TRBV25-1 and TRBJ2-1; TRBD2 matches 7 bases. The CDR3 has 15 amino acids. Trimming cost V 8 bases and J 8 bases; bases outside gene matches: 15. Germline assignment: CDR1 MGHDK and CDR2 SYGVNS. The CDR3, as DNA: TGTGCCAGCTCAGTGAGGGAGGGGCTCCGGGATGAGCAGTTCTTC. Its protein product is CASSVREGLRDEQFF. The full variable domain, its missing parts supplied by reference TRBV25-1 and TRBJ2-1, is EADIYQTPRYLVIGTGKKITLECSQTMGHDKMYWYQQDPGMELHLIHYSYGVNSTEKGDLSSESTVSRIRTEHFPLTLESARPSHTSQYLCASSVREGLRDEQFFGPGTRLTVL.

This clone has just a few counts. The same CDR3 can be traced to other DNA sequences in this sample. The chain carries TRBV5-1 and TRBJ1-2, with TRBD1 as a possible D gene (6 bases). Germline CDR1 SGHRS, CDR2 YFSETQ. The CDR3 length is 14 residues. V was shortened by 2 bases and J by 8 bases, with 16 bases between the two germline ends. Here the CDR3 reads CASSLIQGEEGYTF. CDR3 bases: TGCGCCAGCAGCTTAATACAGGGTGAAGAGGGCTACACCTTC. The variable domain in full, with the rest retrieved from reference TRBV5-1 and TRBJ1-2, is KAGVTQTPRYLIKTRGQQVTLSCSPISGHRSVSWYQQTPGQGLQFLFEYFSETQRNKGNFPGRFSGRQFSNSRSEMNVSTLELGDSALYLCASSLIQGEEGYTFGSGTRLTVV.

The rearrangement uses TRBV7-9 and TRBJ2-1; 14 positions agree with TRBD2. CDR1 and CDR2 from the germline V gene are SEHNR and FQNEAQ (reference sequence). V shed 1 base, J shed 9 bases, and the junction held 5 bases outside the gene matches. The CDR3 spans 16 residues. DNA for the CDR3: TGTGCCAGCAGCTTAGGCGGGACTAGCGGGAGAGGTGAGCAGTTCTTC. Its translation: CASSLGGTSGRGEQFF.

The chain recombines TRBV25-1 with TRBJ2-4; 9 positions match TRBD1. The CDR3 length is 18 residues. Trimming removed 7 bases from V and 3 bases from J; junction bases left unmatched: 16. Germline V gene data show CDR1 as MGHDK and CDR2 as SYGVNS. The CDR3, as DNA: TGTGCCAGCACGGGACAGGGTAGAATAGGGTCCCTCAAAAACATTCAGTACTTC. This translates into CASTGQGRIGSLKNIQYF.

At least ten counts were recorded for this clone. V gene TRBV27 combines with J gene TRBJ1-1; TRBD1 matches 8 bases. V shed 5 bases, J shed 5 bases, and the junction held 16 bases outside the gene matches. Germline V CDR1 and CDR2: MNHEY, SMNVEV (reference sequence). The CDR3 length is 17 residues. CDR3 in DNA: TGTGCCAGCAGTCACCTGGGGGTCAGGGGGCGAAGGACTGAAGCTTTCTTT. This codes for CASSHLGVRGRRTEAFF.